Each of the 26 T cell receptor beta chains below was sequenced from the same sample in a study of blood T cell repertoires in COVID-19. TCRdb's table, derived via immunoSEQ multiplex PCR, lists solely in-frame clones and lacks some. The data hold about 170,000 clones, with approximately 84% observed a single time. Sample: peripheral blood. Source of these receptors: a woman aged 80 or over with COVID-19, enrolled during active disease.

This chain joins TRBV11-2 and TRBJ1-1; 12 bases line up with TRBD1. CDR1 is SGHAT, CDR2 FQNNGV, per germline. Trimming took 5 bases from V and 4 from J; bases not matched to a gene: 5. The CDR3 spans 15 residues. CDR3 region: CASSLMGQGATEAFF. The CDR3 nucleotides read TGTGCCAGCAGCCTGATGGGACAGGGGGCCACTGAAGCTTTCTTT.

This clone was recorded a few times. This chain connects TRBV5-1 to TRBJ2-7; D is ambiguous. V was clipped by 0 bases and J by 3 bases, with 10 bases between them. Germline V gene sequence: CDR1 SGHRS, CDR2 YFSETQ. The CDR3 loop spans 14 amino acids. The CDR3 loop reads CASSLAGTVYEQYF. Here the CDR3 DNA reads TGCGCCAGCAGCTTGGCCGGTACGGTCTACGAGCAGTACTTC.

In DNA, the CDR3 is TGCAGCGTGGGACAGAGTCGCGGGGCCAACGTCCTGACTTTC. Residues: CSVGQSRGANVLTF. The J gene is TRBJ2-6, the V gene TRBV29-1; 7 bases are a match to TRBD1. CDR3 length: 14 amino acids. Germline CDR1 reads SQVTM; CDR2 reads ANQGSEA. The junction had 6 bases not matched to a gene; V was cut back by 6 bases and J by 4 bases.

The V and J genes are TRBV19 and TRBJ2-1; 10 bases are shared with TRBD2. The germline CDR1 and CDR2 sequences are LNHDA and SQIVND (reference sequence). V gave up 2 bases and J gave up 10 bases; unmatched junction bases: 8. CDR3 size: 15 residues. CDR3 coding DNA: TGTGCCAGTAGTATAACCGGGACTAGCGCTTCCGAGCAGTTCTTC. Translating it yields CASSITGTSASEQFF.

The chain combines TRBV3-1 (or the pseudogene TRBV3-2) with TRBJ2-4, with D hard to call. This CDR3 comprises 13 residues. The germline V gene has CDR1 LGHDT and CDR2 YNNKEL (reference sequence). V was shortened by 0 bases and J by 9 bases, with 9 bases between the two germline ends. This chain's CDR3 is CASSQDQSAIQYF. Here the CDR3 DNA reads TGTGCCAGCAGCCAAGATCAGTCCGCCATTCAGTACTTC.

The chain recombines TRBV28 with TRBJ2-5; 10 positions match TRBD2. Losses at the gene ends were 3 bases for V and 5 bases for J; bases not matched to a gene: 6. Germline values: CDR1 MDHEN, CDR2 SYDVKM. The CDR3 has 15 residues. The CDR3 loop is CASSLSGRARETQYF. CDR3 nucleotides: TGTGCCAGCAGTTTGAGCGGGAGGGCCAGGGAGACCCAGTACTTC.

V is TRBV9 and J is TRBJ1-4, with 10 bases matching TRBD1. CDR1 is SGDLS, CDR2 YYNGEE, per germline. The CDR3 consists of 14 residues. With V trimmed by 3 bases and J by 7 bases, 3 bases remained unmatched. CDR3 loop: CASSAGTGAEKLFF. The DNA of the CDR3 is TGTGCCAGCAGCGCCGGGACAGGGGCTGAAAAACTGTTTTTT. The entire variable domain, with the rest obtained from reference TRBV9 and TRBJ1-4, is as follows: DSGVTQTPKHLITATGQRVTLRCSPRSGDLSVYWYQQSLDQGLQFLIQYYNGEERAKGNILERFSAQQFPDLHSELNLSSLELGDSALYFCASSAGTGAEKLFFGSGTQLSVL.

This chain joins TRBV2 and TRBJ1-5, with 7 bases matching TRBD1. The CDR3 is 14 amino acids. Germline loops: CDR1 SNHLY, CDR2 FYNNEI. The V segment lost 8 bases and the J segment 6 bases; nucleotides outside the gene matches: 10. CDR3 sequence reads: CASSPGTALQPQHF. The CDR3 DNA reads as TGTGCCAGCTCCCCCGGGACAGCCCTTCAGCCCCAGCATTTT.

This clone was counted many times. This chain connects TRBV5-8 to TRBJ2-1; 7 bases agree with TRBD1. Germline CDR1 is SGHTS and CDR2 is YDEGEE. CDR3 size: 14 residues. The J segment lost 2 bases and the V segment lost 10 bases, leaving 9 bases of the junction unmatched. CDR3 nucleotide sequence: TGTGCCCAGACCCGGGACAGTCCCTACAATGAGCAGTTCTTC. Translation gives CAQTRDSPYNEQFF.

The chain links TRBV21-1 to TRBJ1-2; the table's TRBD1 call for D was not verified on the DNA. TRBV21-1 is tagged as a pseudogene. This CDR3 has 15 residues. The CDR3 region has the DNA TGTGCCAGCAGCGGGCGGATGACAGGGGGAAGTTGCTACACCTTC. Translating it yields CASSGRMTGGSCYTF.

This chain uses TRBV7-9 with TRBJ1-4; 7 bases line up with TRBD1. The CDR3 runs to 15 residues. Trimming at V came to 3 bases and at J to 4 bases, leaving 5 bases not matched to a gene. The germline V gene encodes CDR1 SEHNR and CDR2 FQNEAQ (reference sequence). The CDR3 DNA is TGTGCCAGCAGCTTGGACAGGTCTATTAATGAAAAACTGTTTTTT. Residues: CASSLDRSINEKLFF.

CDR3 region: CASSLWGFEAFF. The CDR3 coding sequence is TGTGCCAGCAGCTTATGGGGCTTTGAAGCTTTCTTT. The chain recombines TRBV7-9 with TRBJ1-1; D may be TRBD1 (5 bases). Trimming pared 2 bases from V and 7 bases from J, leaving 8 bases between. Germline V gene lookup returns CDR1 SEHNR and CDR2 FQNEAQ (reference sequence). The CDR3 runs to 12 residues. The full variable domain, in which reference TRBV7-9 and TRBJ1-1 provide the parts outside the CDR3, is DTGVSQNPRHKITKRGQNVTFRCDPISEHNRLYWYRQTLGQGPEFLTYFQNEAQLEKSRLLSDRFSAERPKGSFSTLEIQRTEQGDSAMYLCASSLWGFEAFFGQGTRLTVV.

The rearrangement links TRBV5-1 to TRBJ2-1; 8 bases agree with TRBD1. Germline assignment: CDR1 SGHRS and CDR2 YFSETQ. This CDR3 contains 17 residues. V trimming: 2 bases; J trimming: 1 base; junction bases outside the gene matches: 8. CDR3: CASSLIQGGVSYNEQFF. In DNA, the CDR3 is TGCGCCAGCAGCTTAATACAGGGGGGCGTATCCTACAATGAGCAGTTCTTC.

This clone was seen only a few times. This chain connects TRBV5-1 to TRBJ1-2; D gene unclear. Germline V gene sequence: CDR1 SGHRS, CDR2 YFSETQ. Trimming cost V 4 bases and J 2 bases, with 12 bases left between them. There are 14 residues in the CDR3. The CDR3 is CASSEGPGNYGYTF. CDR3 DNA sequence: TGCGCCAGCAGCGAGGGCCCCGGGAACTATGGCTACACCTTC.

J is TRBJ1-4 and V is TRBV10-2; 11 nucleotides match TRBD1. V lost 7 bases and J lost 5; bases outside the gene matches: 3. CDR3 size: 14 residues. CDR1 and CDR2 (germline): WSHSY, SAAADI. Here the CDR3 reads CASTWDRGNEKLFF. For the CDR3, the DNA is TGCGCCAGCACGTGGGACAGGGGGAATGAAAAACTGTTTTTT.

This chain links TRBV28 with TRBJ2-1; tentative D call: TRBD2 (6 bases). The germline V gene has CDR1 MDHEN and CDR2 SYDVKM. CDR3 length: 15 residues. With 0 bases removed from V and 5 bases from J, the gap between germline ends came to 11 bases. This CDR3 is CASSLWGRPHNEQFF. The CDR3 DNA reads as TGTGCCAGCAGTTTATGGGGGAGGCCCCACAATGAGCAGTTCTTC.

This clone was counted a few times. The chain recombines TRBV18 with TRBJ2-7; TRBD1 might be the D (5 bases). The V and J ends lost 6 bases and 3 bases respectively, with 12 bases between them. The length of the CDR3 is 13 residues. Germline CDR1 and CDR2: KGHSH and LQKENI. The CDR3 DNA reads as TGTGCCAGCTCCCAGGGTCAGTTCTACGAGCAGTACTTC. Its protein is CASSQGQFYEQYF.

This sequence joins TRBV7-2 and TRBJ2-7; 10 bases fit TRBD2. This CDR3 has 17 residues. V gave up 5 bases and J gave up 4 bases; unmatched junction bases: 14. Germline-derived CDR1 and CDR2 are SGHTA and FQGNSA. CDR3 amino acids: CASSLPPGTSVRYEQYF. CDR3 coding DNA: TGTGCCAGCAGCCTACCACCCGGGACTAGCGTTCGATACGAGCAGTACTTC.

This clone was counted a single time. The CDR3 region has the DNA TGTGCCAGCAGCTTAGTACTCCAAGAGACCCAGTACTTC. Encoded protein: CASSLVLQETQYF. V usage is TRBV5-6 and J usage is TRBJ2-5; D remains ambiguous. V was shortened by 2 bases and J by 1 base, with 6 bases between the two germline ends. The CDR3 contains 13 residues. CDR1 is SGHDT, CDR2 YYEEEE, per germline.

This clone has ten or more counts. The rearrangement uses TRBV19 and TRBJ2-6; a possible D gene is TRBD1 (5 bases). This CDR3 has 18 amino acids. Germline V gives CDR1 LNHDA, CDR2 SQIVND (reference sequence). V shed 5 bases and J shed 0 bases, with 17 bases lying between them. CDR3 residues: CASSSLQGLSSGANVLTF. The DNA for the CDR3 is TGTGCCAGTAGTTCGCTCCAGGGCTTGAGCTCTGGGGCCAACGTCCTGACTTTC.

The chain carries TRBV6-2 or TRBV6-3 and TRBJ2-3, with D unclear. The V end was cut by 0 bases, the J end by 6 bases, with 7 bases between. From germline, CDR1 is MNHEY and CDR2 SVGEGT. CDR3 length equals 13 residues. The CDR3 loop reads CASSYSNEDTQYF. The CDR3 DNA reads TGTGCCAGCAGTTACTCGAACGAGGATACGCAGTATTTT.

Only one count was recorded for this clone. The V call is TRBV19, the J call TRBJ1-5; D is possibly TRBD1 (6 bases). Between the trimmed V and J ends, which lost 4 bases and 4 bases, there was a span of 11 bases. CDR3 size: 14 residues. Looked up from germline, CDR1 is LNHDA and CDR2 is SQIVND (reference sequence). The DNA for the CDR3 is TGTGCCAGTAGTACCGGGACATGGAATCAGCCCCAGCATTTT. This encodes CASSTGTWNQPQHF.

V and J are TRBV19 and TRBJ1-5, with 7 bases matching TRBD1. The J segment lost 0 bases and the V segment lost 6 bases, leaving 11 bases of the junction unmatched. The germline V gene encodes CDR1 LNHDA and CDR2 SQIVND (reference sequence). This CDR3 contains 17 residues. The CDR3 here is CASSMGQIVNSNQPQHF. The DNA for the CDR3 is TGTGCCAGTAGCATGGGACAGATAGTAAATAGCAATCAGCCCCAGCATTTT.

V and J are TRBV4-2 and TRBJ2-1; D is possibly TRBD2 (6 bases). CDR3 length: 15 amino acids. In germline, CDR1 is LGHNA, CDR2 YNFKEQ. V lost 4 bases and J 9 bases, leaving 19 bases between the germline ends. CDR3 protein: CASSLRLGESSEQFF. In nucleotides, the CDR3 is TGTGCCAGCAGCCTTAGACTAGGTGAGAGCAGTGAGCAGTTCTTC.

The chain is built from TRBV2 and TRBJ2-1, with 14 bases identical to TRBD2. Germline V gene lookup returns CDR1 SNHLY and CDR2 FYNNEI. The trim removed 7 bases at V and 3 bases at J, leaving 14 bases unmatched. The CDR3 extends over 19 amino acids. The CDR3 reads CASNKGLGTSGSNYNEQFF. The CDR3 nucleotides are TGTGCCAGCAACAAAGGGTTAGGGACTAGCGGGAGTAACTACAATGAGCAGTTCTTC.

The V and J genes are TRBV3-1 (or the pseudogene TRBV3-2) and TRBJ2-5, with TRBD2 matching over 7 bases. V dropped 7 bases and J dropped 3; count of bases not matched to a gene: 5. Germline V gene sequence: CDR1 LGHDT, CDR2 YNNKEL (reference sequence). The CDR3 covers 13 residues. This chain's CDR3 is CASNRAGEETQYF. The CDR3 DNA sequence: TGTGCCAGCAACCGGGCGGGGGAAGAGACCCAGTACTTC.